This T cell receptor (beta chain) was obtained from a study of beta chain features in type 1 diabetes. This clone occurred a few times. No antigen is known for it. Study-level findings and limits: Naive, central memory and Treg TCRB repertoires seemed to resemble each other more closely in patients than they did in healthy donors.

Since all of the isolated RNA was reverse transcribed, expressed TCRB transcripts were what got sequenced. Sequenced by immunoSEQ multiplex PCR; TCRdb stores in-frame clones only, minus some. The sample has 810,000 or so clones, 17% seen once. This CDR3 is built from 17 residues. Germline CDR1 and CDR2: SGDLS and YYNGEE. V lost 3 bases to trimming and J lost 0 bases, with 17 bases between them. CD45RO/CCR7/CD25/CD127/CD95/CD27 staining was used to isolate CD4+ naive, central memory, regulatory and stem cell-like memory cells by sorting. In all sorted populations, purity surpassed 95%. The TCR originated in a woman younger than 30 in good health. This chain links TRBV9 with TRBJ2-3; the D gene is possibly TRBD2 (5 bases). The specimen sequenced was naive CD4+ T cells from blood. CDR3 nucleotide sequence: TGTGCCAGCAGCGCCCCAACGAGGGCGGAGAGCACAGATACGCAGTATTTT. Encoded protein: CASSAPTRAESTDTQYF.